This TCR beta chain was retrieved from a study of blood T cell repertoires in COVID-19. Study as a whole: Italy, Spain and the United States were the sources of the convalescent and acute COVID-19 samples. T cells, B-cell-depleted T cells, or PBMCs provided the cDNA or gDNA that served as material.

In the original processing: Estimation of nucleated cell counts relied on the amplification of reference gene primers. TCRdb's copy holds only in-frame clones and misses some; the assay was immunoSEQ multiplex PCR. V and J calls and clone size are given by that table; D and trimming were obtained from the DNA. The sample contains about 81,000 clones, roughly four fifths of which appear only once. The CDR3 extends over 13 amino acids. V lost 7 bases and J lost 6; bases outside the gene matches: 6. CDR1 is LNHDA and CDR2 is SQIVND in the germline V gene (reference sequence). The TCR was taken from a human donor in a cohort sampled during active COVID-19. The chain is built from TRBV19 and TRBJ1-2; 9 bases are a match to TRBD1. The sequenced material came from peripheral blood. CDR3 loop: CASKGQGKDGYTF. Here the CDR3 DNA reads TGTGCCAGTAAGGGACAGGGAAAGGATGGCTACACCTTC.